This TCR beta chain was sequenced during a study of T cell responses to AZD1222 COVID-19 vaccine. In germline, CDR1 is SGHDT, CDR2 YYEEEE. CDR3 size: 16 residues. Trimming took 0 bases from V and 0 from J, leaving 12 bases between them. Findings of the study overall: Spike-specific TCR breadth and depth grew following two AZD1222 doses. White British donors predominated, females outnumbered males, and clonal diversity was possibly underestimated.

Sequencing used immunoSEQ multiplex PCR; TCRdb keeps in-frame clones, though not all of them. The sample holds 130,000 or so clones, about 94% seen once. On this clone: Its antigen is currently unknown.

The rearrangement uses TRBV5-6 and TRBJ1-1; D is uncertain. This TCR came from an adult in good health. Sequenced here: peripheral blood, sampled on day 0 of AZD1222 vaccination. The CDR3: CASSLEPRQVNTEAFF. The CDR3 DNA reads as TGTGCCAGCAGCTTGGAACCTCGGCAGGTGAACACTGAAGCTTTCTTT.